The rows below give T cell receptor beta chains drawn from one sample of a study of CXCR4 blockade with PD-1 therapy in pancreatic cancer. Sequencing was performed with immunoSEQ multiplex PCR; in TCRdb, only in-frame clones are kept and a portion is missing. The sample holds 15,000 or so clones, about 72% seen once. The sequencing input was tumor tissue. The origin of the receptors is a human donor with pancreatic ductal adenocarcinoma. The CDR3 runs from the conserved cysteine through the conserved F or W.

>TRBV25-1|16
CASSGGPGQGSTEAFF
>TRBV5-1|15
CASSLRRLADNEQFF
>TRBV18|14
CASSPGQGLTEQYF
>TRBV7-1|16
CASSPTGGQGAYEQYF
>TRBV27|12
CATYGQDYEQYF
>TRBV14|15
CASSPVMGSLDTQYF
>TRBV9|13
CASSQEVADTQYF
>TRBV19|13
CAGWSRDTGELFF
>TRBV19|14
CASSIDRQVNEQFF
>TRBV6-4|19
CASGGPLFDRGPQLYGYTF
>TRBV19|13
CASSIEDSYEQYF
>TRBV4-1|19
CASSQAGGSGGGLFYEQYF
>TRBV19|14
CASSIFFQGYEQYF
>TRBV5-1|14
CASSLRAGSYEQYF
>TRBV18|15
CASSPRAGHTGELFF
>TRBV12-5|16
CASGLASGRGGDTQYF
>TRBV30|13
CAWSVQGGQPQHF
>TRBV28|13
CASTPGGRSEQFF
>TRBV30|12
CAWGRLNYEQYF
>TRBV28|13
CASSLGAGTEAFF
>TRBV6-7|16
CASSYFGTGGGEKLFF
>TRBV10-3|20
CAISELASGKEGSSYNEQFF
>TRBV5-1|14
CASSLSSAQETQYF
>TRBV6-8|14
CASSSPMGANVLTF
>TRBV15|14
CATSGTTLYNEQFF
>TRBV29-1|12
CSGRTGSEKLFF
>TRBV15|18
CATRWGQGAIRGYNEQFF
>TRBV11-3|15
CASSSGQGGGNTIYF
>TRBV11-3|15
CASSWGDRFGTEAFF
>TRBV19|14
CASIPWGAAQPQHF
>TRBV29-1|14
CSAHGGRGNTEAFF
>TRBV11-3|14
CASSLSRGQREAFF
>TRBV29-1|13
CSVEDGDLSEQFF
>TRBV14|13
CASSQSGIHGYTF
>TRBV28|18
CASSSLGHRDYSNQPQHF
>TRBV14|11
CASSRGNEQFF
>TRBV15|16
CATSQGIVWETDTQYF
>TRBV15|16
CATSRDAAGRYNEQFF
>TRBV6-8|13
CASSFLGGETQYF
>TRBV4-1|17
CASSQDDTRVLTDTQYF
>TRBV7-5|14
CASSPRDLAYEQYF
>TRBV28|14
CASKRNPGGEGYTF
>TRBV28|16
CASSPLAGGFYNEQFF
>TRBV2|14
CASAGQGLTDTQYF
>TRBV29-1|14
CSVGEAGGPGELFF
>TRBV4-1|17
CASSQGHRDRGFHGYTF
>TRBV19|14
CASRMDRGQDTQYF
>TRBV14|14
CASSQIRGSGELFF
>TRBV30|12
CACPTGGRGAFF
>TRBV19|15
CASRGGATSNQPQHF
>TRBV18|14
CASSPTANTGELFF
>TRBV25-1|17
CASQIRTGTSGTGELFF
>TRBV2|15
CASSTKDRVTYEQYF
>TRBV19|15
CASSINPTGPYGYTF